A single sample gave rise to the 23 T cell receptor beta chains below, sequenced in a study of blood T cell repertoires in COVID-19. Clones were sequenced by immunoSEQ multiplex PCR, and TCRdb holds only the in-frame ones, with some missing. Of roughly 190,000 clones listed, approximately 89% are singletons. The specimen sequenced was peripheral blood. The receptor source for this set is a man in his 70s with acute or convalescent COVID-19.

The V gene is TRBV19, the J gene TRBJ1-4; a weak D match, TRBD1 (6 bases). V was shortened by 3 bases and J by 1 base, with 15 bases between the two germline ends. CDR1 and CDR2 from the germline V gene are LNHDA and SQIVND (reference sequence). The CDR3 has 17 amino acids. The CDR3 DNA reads TGTGCCAGTAGTATCCCCGACTTGACAGGAACTAATGAAAAACTGTTTTTT. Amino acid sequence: CASSIPDLTGTNEKLFF.

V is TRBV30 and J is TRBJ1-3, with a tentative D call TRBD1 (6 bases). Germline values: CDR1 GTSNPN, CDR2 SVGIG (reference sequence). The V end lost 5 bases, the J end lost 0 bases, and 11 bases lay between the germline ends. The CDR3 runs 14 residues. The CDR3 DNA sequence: TGTGCCTGGGAAACAGGGAGCTCTGGAAACACCATATATTTT. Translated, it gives CAWETGSSGNTIYF. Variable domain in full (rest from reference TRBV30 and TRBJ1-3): SQTIHQWPATLVQPVGSPLSLECTVEGTSNPNLYWYRQAAGRGLQLLFYSVGIGQISSEVPQNLSASRPQDRQFILSSKKLLLSDSGFYLCAWETGSSGNTIYFGEGSWLTVV.

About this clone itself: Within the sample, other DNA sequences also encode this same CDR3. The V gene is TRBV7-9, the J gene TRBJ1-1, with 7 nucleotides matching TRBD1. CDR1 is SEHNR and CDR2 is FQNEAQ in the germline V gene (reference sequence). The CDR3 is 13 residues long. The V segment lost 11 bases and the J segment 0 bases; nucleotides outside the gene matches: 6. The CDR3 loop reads CAGRGQMNTEAFF. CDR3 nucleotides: TGTGCCGGAAGGGGACAGATGAACACTGAAGCTTTCTTT.

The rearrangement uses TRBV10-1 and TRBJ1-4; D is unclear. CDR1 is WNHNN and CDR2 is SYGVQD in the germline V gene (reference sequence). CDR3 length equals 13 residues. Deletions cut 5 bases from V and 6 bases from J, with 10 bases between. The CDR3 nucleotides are TGCGCCAGCAGTCCTCGACTAGATGAAAAACTGTTTTTT. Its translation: CASSPRLDEKLFF.

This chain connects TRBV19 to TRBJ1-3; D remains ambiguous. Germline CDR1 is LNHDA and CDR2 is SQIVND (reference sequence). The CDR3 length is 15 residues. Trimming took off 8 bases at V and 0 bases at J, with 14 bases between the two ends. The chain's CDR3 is CASGRLPFSGNTIYF. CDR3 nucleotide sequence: TGTGCCAGTGGCAGGCTACCCTTCTCTGGAAACACCATATATTTT.

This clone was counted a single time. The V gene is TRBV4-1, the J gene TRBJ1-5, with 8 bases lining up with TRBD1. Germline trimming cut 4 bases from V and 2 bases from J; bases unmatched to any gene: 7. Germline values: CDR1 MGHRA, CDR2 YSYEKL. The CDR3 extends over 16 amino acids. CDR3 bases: TGCGCCAGCAGCCCGTTCGACAGGGGCGGCAATCAGCCCCAGCATTTT. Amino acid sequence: CASSPFDRGGNQPQHF.

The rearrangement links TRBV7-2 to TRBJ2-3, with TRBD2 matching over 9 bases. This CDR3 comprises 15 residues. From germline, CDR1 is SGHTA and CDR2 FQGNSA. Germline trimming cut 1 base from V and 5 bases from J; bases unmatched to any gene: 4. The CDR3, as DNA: TGTGCCAGCAGCTTAGGAGGCGGGGGGGTAGATACGCAGTATTTT. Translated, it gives CASSLGGGGVDTQYF.

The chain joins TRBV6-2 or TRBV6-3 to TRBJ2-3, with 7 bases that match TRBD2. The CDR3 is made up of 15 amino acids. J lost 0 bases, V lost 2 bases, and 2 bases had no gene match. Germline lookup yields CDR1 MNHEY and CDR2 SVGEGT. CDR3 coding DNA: TGTGCCAGCAGTTACGCGGGAGCTAGCACAGATACGCAGTATTTT. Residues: CASSYAGASTDTQYF.

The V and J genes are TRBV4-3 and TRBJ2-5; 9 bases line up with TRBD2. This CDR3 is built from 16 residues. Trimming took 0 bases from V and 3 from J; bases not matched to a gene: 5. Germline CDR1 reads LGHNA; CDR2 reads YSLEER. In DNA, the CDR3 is TGCGCCAGCAGCCAAGAGAGAGCGGGAGGTAAAGAGACCCAGTACTTC. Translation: CASSQERAGGKETQYF.

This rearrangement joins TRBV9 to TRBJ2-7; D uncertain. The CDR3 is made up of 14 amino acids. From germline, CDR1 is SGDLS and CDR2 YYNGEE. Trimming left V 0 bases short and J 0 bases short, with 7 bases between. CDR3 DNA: TGTGCCAGCAGCGTAGAACCGAGCTCCTACGAGCAGTACTTC. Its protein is CASSVEPSSYEQYF.

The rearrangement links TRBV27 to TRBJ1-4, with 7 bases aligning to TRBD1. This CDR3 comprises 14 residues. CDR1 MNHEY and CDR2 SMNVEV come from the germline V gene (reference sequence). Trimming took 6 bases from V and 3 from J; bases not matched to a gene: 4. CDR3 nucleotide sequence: TGTGCCAGCAGCGGGACAGCCGCTAATGAAAAACTGTTTTTT. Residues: CASSGTAANEKLFF.

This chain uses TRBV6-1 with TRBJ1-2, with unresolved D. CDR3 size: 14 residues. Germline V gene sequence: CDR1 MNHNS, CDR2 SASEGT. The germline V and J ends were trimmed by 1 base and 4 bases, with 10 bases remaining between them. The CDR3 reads CASSEGASLYGYTF. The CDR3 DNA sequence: TGTGCCAGCAGTGAAGGGGCTTCCCTCTATGGCTACACCTTC.

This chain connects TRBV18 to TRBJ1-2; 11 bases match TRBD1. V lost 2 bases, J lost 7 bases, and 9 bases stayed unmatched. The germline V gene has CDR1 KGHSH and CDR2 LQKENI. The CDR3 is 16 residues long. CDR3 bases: TGTGCCAGCTCACCAGGACAGGGGGCGTCGTACGGTGGCTACACCTTC. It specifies CASSPGQGASYGGYTF.

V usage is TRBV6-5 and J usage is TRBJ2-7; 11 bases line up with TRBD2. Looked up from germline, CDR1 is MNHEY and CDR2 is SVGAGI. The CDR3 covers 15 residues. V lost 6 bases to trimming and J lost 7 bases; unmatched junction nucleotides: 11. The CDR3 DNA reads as TGTGCCAGCAGCCTCCTAGCGGGAGGCCGGAGAGAGCAGTACTTC. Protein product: CASSLLAGGRREQYF.

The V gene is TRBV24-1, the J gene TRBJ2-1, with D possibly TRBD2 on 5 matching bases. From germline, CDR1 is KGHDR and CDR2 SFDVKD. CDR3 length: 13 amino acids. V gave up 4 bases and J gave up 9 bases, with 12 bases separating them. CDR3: CATSERSRGEQFF. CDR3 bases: TGTGCCACCAGTGAAAGATCCCGGGGTGAGCAGTTCTTC.

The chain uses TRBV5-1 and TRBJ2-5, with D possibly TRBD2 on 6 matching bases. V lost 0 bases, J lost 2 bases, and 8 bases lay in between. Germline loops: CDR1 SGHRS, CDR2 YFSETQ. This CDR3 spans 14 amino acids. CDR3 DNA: TGCGCCAGCAGCTTGGGCGGGGCACAAGAGACCCAGTACTTC. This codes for CASSLGGAQETQYF.

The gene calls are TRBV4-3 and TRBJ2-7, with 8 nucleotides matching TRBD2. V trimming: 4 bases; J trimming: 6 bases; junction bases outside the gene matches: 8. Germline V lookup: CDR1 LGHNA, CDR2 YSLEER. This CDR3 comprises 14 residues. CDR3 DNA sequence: TGCGCCAGCAGCCTCGGGACTAGGTCTTCCGAGCAGTACTTC. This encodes CASSLGTRSSEQYF.

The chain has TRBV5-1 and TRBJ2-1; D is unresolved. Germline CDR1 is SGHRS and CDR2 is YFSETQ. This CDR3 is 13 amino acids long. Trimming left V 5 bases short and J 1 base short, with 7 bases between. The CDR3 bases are TGCGCCAGCAGTAGAGAGTCCTACAATGAGCAGTTCTTC. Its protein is CASSRESYNEQFF.

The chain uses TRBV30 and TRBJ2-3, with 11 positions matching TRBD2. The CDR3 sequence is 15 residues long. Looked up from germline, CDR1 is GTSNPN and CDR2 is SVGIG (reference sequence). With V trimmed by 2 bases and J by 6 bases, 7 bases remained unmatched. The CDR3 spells CAWSSLAGGWDTQYF. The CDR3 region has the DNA TGTGCCTGGAGTTCTCTAGCGGGGGGTTGGGATACGCAGTATTTT.

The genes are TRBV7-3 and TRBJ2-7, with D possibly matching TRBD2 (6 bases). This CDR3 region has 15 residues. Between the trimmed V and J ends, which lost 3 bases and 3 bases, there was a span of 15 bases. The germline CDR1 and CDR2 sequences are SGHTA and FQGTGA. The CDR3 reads CASSFSGSGYYEQYF. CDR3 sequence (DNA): TGTGCCAGCAGCTTTTCGGGGAGCGGGTACTACGAGCAGTACTTC.

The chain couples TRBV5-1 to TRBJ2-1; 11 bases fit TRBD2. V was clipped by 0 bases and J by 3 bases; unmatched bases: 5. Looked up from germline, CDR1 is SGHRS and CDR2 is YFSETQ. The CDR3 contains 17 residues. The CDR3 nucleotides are TGCGCCAGCAGCTTGGGGACGGGACTAGCGGTCTACAATGAGCAGTTCTTC. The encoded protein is CASSLGTGLAVYNEQFF.

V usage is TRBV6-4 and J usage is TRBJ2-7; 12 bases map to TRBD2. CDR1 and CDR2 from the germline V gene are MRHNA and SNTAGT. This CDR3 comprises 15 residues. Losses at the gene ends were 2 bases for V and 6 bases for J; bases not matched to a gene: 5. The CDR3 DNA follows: TGTGCCAGCAGTGACCCTAGCGGGAGGGCCCTCGAGCAGTACTTC. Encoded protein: CASSDPSGRALEQYF.

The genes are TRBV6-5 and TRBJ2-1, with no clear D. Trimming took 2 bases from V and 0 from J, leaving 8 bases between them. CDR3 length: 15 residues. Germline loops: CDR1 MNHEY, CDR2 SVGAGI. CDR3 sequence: CASSYASSSYNEQFF. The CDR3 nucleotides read TGTGCCAGCAGTTACGCCTCGAGCTCCTACAATGAGCAGTTCTTC.